This T cell receptor (beta chain) is from a study of Ad26.COV2.S vaccination and SARS-CoV-2 variants. Notes on the study in general: While placebo recipients had lower spike-specific TCR breadth, vaccine recipients had more. Spike-specific CD8+ and CD4+ T cell responses reportedly showed substantial breadth after vaccination.

V gave up 10 bases and J gave up 5 bases; unmatched junction bases: 3. The CDR3 is made up of 12 amino acids. Looked up from germline, CDR1 is LNHDA and CDR2 is SQIVND (reference sequence). Treatment given: around 19 received Ad26.COV2.S at low or high dose, single or two shots; 5 received placebo; per-sample allocation not given. Each sample was drawn 63 days after the first injection (of vaccine or placebo). In Boston, an adult donor aged 18-55 years took part. The study used a vaccine consisting of an Ad26 vector that expressed Wuhan-strain SARS-CoV-2 spike. In regard to this clone: What it binds is not known.

Profiled with immunoSEQ multiplex PCR; TCRdb holds only in-frame clones, not every one. The sample shows roughly 420,000 clones, 88% of them seen only once. The TCR originated in a person aged 18-65 years who received the Ad26.COV2.S COVID-19 vaccine or a placebo. The rearrangement joins TRBV19 to TRBJ2-2; the match to TRBD1 covers 8 bases. The sample here was peripheral blood, taken in a trial of Ad26.COV2.S vaccine versus placebo. CDR3 in amino acids: CATYRGTGELFF. The CDR3 DNA reads TGTGCCACCTACAGGGGGACCGGGGAGCTGTTTTTT.